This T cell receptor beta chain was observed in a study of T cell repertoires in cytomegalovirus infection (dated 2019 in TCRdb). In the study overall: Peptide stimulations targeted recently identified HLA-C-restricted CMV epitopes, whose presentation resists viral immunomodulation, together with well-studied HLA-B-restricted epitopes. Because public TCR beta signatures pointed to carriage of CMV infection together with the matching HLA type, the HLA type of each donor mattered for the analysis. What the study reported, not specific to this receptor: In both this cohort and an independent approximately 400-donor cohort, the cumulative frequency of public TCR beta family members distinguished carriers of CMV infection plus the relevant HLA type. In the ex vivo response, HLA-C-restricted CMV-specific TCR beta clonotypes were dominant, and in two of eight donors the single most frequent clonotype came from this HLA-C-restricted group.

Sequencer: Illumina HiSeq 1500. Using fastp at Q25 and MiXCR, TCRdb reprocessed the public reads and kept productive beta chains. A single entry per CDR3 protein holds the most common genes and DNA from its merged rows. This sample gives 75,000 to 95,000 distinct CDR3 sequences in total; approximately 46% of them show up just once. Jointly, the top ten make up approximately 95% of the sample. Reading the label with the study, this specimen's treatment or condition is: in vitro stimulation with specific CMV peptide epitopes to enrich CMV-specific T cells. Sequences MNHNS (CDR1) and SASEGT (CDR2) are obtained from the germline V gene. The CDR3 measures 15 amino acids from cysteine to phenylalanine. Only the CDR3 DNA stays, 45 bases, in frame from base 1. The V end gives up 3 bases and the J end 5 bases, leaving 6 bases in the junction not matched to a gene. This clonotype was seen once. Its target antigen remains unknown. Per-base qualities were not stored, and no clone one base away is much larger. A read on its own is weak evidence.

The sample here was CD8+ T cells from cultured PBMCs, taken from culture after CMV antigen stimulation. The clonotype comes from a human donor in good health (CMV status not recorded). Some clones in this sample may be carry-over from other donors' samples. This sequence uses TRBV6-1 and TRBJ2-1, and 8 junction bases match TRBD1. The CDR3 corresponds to CASSETGAPHNEQFF. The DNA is TGTGCCAGCAGTGAGACAGGGGCCCCCCACAATGAGCAGTTCTTC.